This entry lists 17 T cell receptor beta chains sequenced from one sample in a study of blood T cell repertoires in COVID-19. TCRdb's table, derived via immunoSEQ multiplex PCR, lists solely in-frame clones and lacks some. The sample carries about 23,000 clones, about nine tenths recorded once. The sequencing sample was made of peripheral blood. All receptors come from a human donor in a cohort sampled during active COVID-19.

This chain links TRBV6-6 with TRBJ2-1, with D perhaps TRBD2 (6 bases). Germline CDR1 and CDR2: MNHNY and SVGAGI (reference sequence). The CDR3 extends over 12 amino acids. V was clipped by 8 bases and J by 8 bases, with 13 bases between them. CDR3 loop: CASFRGNDEQFF. The CDR3 DNA reads as TGTGCCAGCTTCCGCGGGAACGATGAGCAGTTCTTC.

The genes are TRBV6-5 and TRBJ2-7; the match to TRBD2 covers 7 bases. This CDR3 spans 12 amino acids. Germline V gene data show CDR1 as MNHEY and CDR2 as SVGAGI. Trimming at V came to 5 bases and at J to 5 bases, leaving 3 bases not matched to a gene. The CDR3 DNA is TGTGCCAGCAGTAGACTAGCCCACGAGCAGTACTTC. It encodes CASSRLAHEQYF.

This clone was observed a handful of times. The CDR3 bases are TGTGCCAGCAGCCAAAGAGGAGTTGTGACAGGAGATAATTCACCCCTCCACTTT. Translating it yields CASSQRGVVTGDNSPLHF. The chain couples TRBV14 to TRBJ1-6, with a possible D match to TRBD1 (6 bases). Germline CDR1 SGHDN, CDR2 FVKESK. V lost 2 bases and J lost 5, with 19 bases in between. The CDR3 runs to 18 residues. Variable domain in full (rest from reference TRBV14 and TRBJ1-6): EAGVTQFPSHSVIEKGQTVTLRCDPISGHDNLYWYRRVMGKEIKFLLHFVKESKQDESGMPNNRFLAERTGGTYSTLKVQPAELEDSGVYFCASSQRGVVTGDNSPLHFGNGTRLTVT.

The chain recombines TRBV7-2 with TRBJ1-3, with D possibly matching TRBD1 (5 bases). V gave up 1 base and J gave up 3 bases, with 13 bases separating them. The CDR3 has 16 residues. Germline-derived CDR1 and CDR2 are SGHTA and FQGNSA. CDR3 DNA sequence: TGTGCCAGCAGCTTAGATTCAGGGTTTCGTGGAAACACCATATATTTT. Translated, it gives CASSLDSGFRGNTIYF.

J is TRBJ1-5 and V is TRBV12-3 or TRBV12-4; unclear D gene. Between the trimmed V and J ends, which lost 5 bases and 4 bases, there was a span of 9 bases. The CDR3 is 13 residues long. CDR3 DNA: TGTGCCAGCAGTCTACCCCGTAATCAGCCCCAGCATTTT. This encodes CASSLPRNQPQHF.

This chain connects TRBV29-1 to TRBJ2-5, with no clear D. This CDR3 has 12 residues. Between the trimmed V and J ends, which lost 8 bases and 1 base, there was a span of 11 bases. Germline-derived CDR1 and CDR2 are SQVTM and ANQGSEA. CDR3 loop: CSLRLGQETQYF. The CDR3 nucleotides are TGCAGCCTGAGGTTAGGCCAAGAGACCCAGTACTTC.

Points on this clone: The junction differs from germline at one of its ends, possibly a read error. V usage is TRBV5-4 and J usage is TRBJ1-6; no clear D gene. CDR3 length equals 15 residues. Germline CDR1 and CDR2: SGHNT and YYREEE (reference sequence). In DNA, the CDR3 is TGTGCCAGCAGCTTGGCGGCGGGTAATAATTTACCCCTCCACTTT. Translation: CASSLAAGNNLPLHF.

The J gene is TRBJ1-2, the V gene TRBV27; 9 bases line up with TRBD1. This CDR3 is 12 amino acids long. Germline values: CDR1 MNHEY, CDR2 SMNVEV (reference sequence). The V and J ends lost 5 bases and 7 bases, in that order; junction bases with no gene match: 2. The chain's CDR3 is CASSPQGAGYTF. For the CDR3, the DNA is TGTGCCAGCAGTCCACAGGGGGCTGGCTACACCTTC.

The chain carries TRBV10-2 and TRBJ2-4; TRBD1 matches at 11 bases. CDR1 WSHSY and CDR2 SAAADI come from the germline V gene. The CDR3 runs to 15 residues. The trim removed 8 bases at V and 6 bases at J, leaving 9 bases unmatched. As DNA, the CDR3 is TGCGCCAGCGAGGGGACAGGGGGTTGGGGAAACATTCAGTACTTC. Its translation is CASEGTGGWGNIQYF.

The chain has TRBV6-1 and TRBJ2-7; TRBD1 matches at 10 bases. Germline V CDR1 and CDR2: MNHNS, SASEGT. The CDR3 covers 15 residues. The V gene end was trimmed by 1 base and the J gene end by 2 bases; junction bases not matched to a gene: 2. CDR3 nucleotides: TGTGCCAGCAGTGAAGGACAGGGGGCCCCCTACGAGCAGTACTTC. Its translation: CASSEGQGAPYEQYF.

The chain is built from TRBV6-1 and TRBJ1-5; tentative D call: TRBD1 (5 bases). V lost 2 bases, J lost 7 bases, and 9 bases lay in between. The CDR3 is made up of 13 amino acids. CDR1 and CDR2 from the germline V gene are MNHNS and SASEGT. This CDR3 is CASSETGVQPQHF. In nucleotides, the CDR3 is TGTGCCAGCAGTGAAACAGGAGTCCAGCCCCAGCATTTT.

This sequence joins TRBV5-8 and TRBJ1-2; D remains ambiguous. V was cut by 0 bases and J by 4 bases, with 10 bases left in between. CDR1 and CDR2 (germline): SGHTS, YDEGEE. This CDR3 has 14 amino acids. CDR3: CASSLVQALYGYTF. As DNA, the CDR3 is TGTGCCAGCAGCTTGGTGCAGGCGCTCTATGGCTACACCTTC.

By share of the sample, this clone is medium-sized. The chain joins TRBV27 to TRBJ1-5; no definite D call. The CDR3 is 16 residues long. CDR1 and CDR2 from the germline V gene are MNHEY and SMNVEV (reference sequence). V dropped 2 bases and J dropped 0 bases, with 11 bases sitting between them. The CDR3 region has the DNA TGTGCCAGCAGTTTAGACGTTAGCTCTAGCAATCAGCCCCAGCATTTT. This encodes CASSLDVSSSNQPQHF.

This chain joins TRBV4-1 and TRBJ2-2; 8 nucleotides line up with TRBD1. CDR3 size: 16 residues. Germline V gene lookup returns CDR1 MGHRA and CDR2 YSYEKL. V trimming: 1 base; J trimming: 5 bases; junction bases outside the gene matches: 6. The CDR3 protein is CASSQVPRTGTGELFF. The CDR3 DNA sequence: TGCGCCAGCAGCCAAGTCCCTCGGACAGGGACCGGGGAGCTGTTTTTT.

J is TRBJ1-6 and V is TRBV7-2; a possible D gene is TRBD1 (6 bases). Trimming took 6 bases from V and 9 from J, leaving 15 bases between them. From germline, CDR1 is SGHTA and CDR2 FQGNSA. The CDR3 is 14 amino acids. DNA for the CDR3: TGTGCCAGCAGAGCGACAGCAGGGGTTTCACCCCTCCACTTT. This codes for CASRATAGVSPLHF. The full variable domain, completed using reference TRBV7-2 and TRBJ1-6, is GAGVSQSPSNKVTEKGKDVELRCDPISGHTALYWYRQSLGQGLEFLIYFQGNSAPDKSGLPSDRFSAERTGGSVSTLTIQRTQQEDSAVYLCASRATAGVSPLHFGNGTRLTVT.

This chain connects TRBV5-1 to TRBJ2-7, with 11 nucleotides matching TRBD1. Germline CDR1 is SGHRS and CDR2 is YFSETQ. CDR3 size: 14 residues. The V gene end was trimmed by 8 bases and the J gene end by 4 bases; junction bases not matched to a gene: 8. The chain's CDR3 is CASRTGGASYEQYF. CDR3 coding DNA: TGCGCCAGTCGGACAGGGGGCGCATCATACGAGCAGTACTTC.

This chain connects TRBV2 to TRBJ2-3; 11 bases map to TRBD2. Germline V CDR1 and CDR2: SNHLY, FYNNEI. The CDR3 has 15 amino acids. Trimming removed 8 bases from V and 2 bases from J; junction bases left unmatched: 6. The DNA of the CDR3 is TGTGCCAGCTTTATGACTAGCGGGGACACAGATACGCAGTATTTT. Translation: CASFMTSGDTDTQYF.